The 32 T cell receptor beta chains reported below all come from one sample, sequenced in a study of shared clonotypes between healthy human individuals. It was CD45RO-negative cells, positively selected for CCR7, that made up naive CD8 cells, with terminally differentiated effector memory CD45RA+ cells excluded. Libraries were prepared by immunoSEQ multiplex PCR; TCRdb keeps only in-frame clonotypes and omits some of them. The data show about 2.2 million clones, 85% to 95% seen once. Sequencing was performed on naive CD8+ T cells from PBMCs. All receptors come from a man between 18 and 29 years old in good health. Some clones in this sample may be carry-over from other donors' samples.

This clone was recorded a few times. The gene calls are TRBV7-9 and TRBJ1-1; a possible D gene is TRBD1 (5 bases). V lost 7 bases, J lost 7 bases, and 13 bases lay in between. The length of the CDR3 is 12 residues. Germline lookup yields CDR1 SEHNR and CDR2 FQNEAQ (reference sequence). CDR3 DNA: TGTGCCAGCAAATGGGGCGGGGATGAAGCTTTCTTT. Residues: CASKWGGDEAFF.

This chain links TRBV7-9 with TRBJ2-7; 9 positions match TRBD1. Losses at the gene ends were 4 bases for V and 1 base for J; bases not matched to a gene: 8. The length of the CDR3 is 16 residues. Germline CDR1 and CDR2: SEHNR and FQNEAQ (reference sequence). DNA of the CDR3: TGTGCCAGCAGCTCCCCCCTGGGACAGGGATCCTACGAGCAGTACTTC. This codes for CASSSPLGQGSYEQYF.

The rearrangement uses TRBV9 and TRBJ2-2; TRBD2 is a possible D gene (5 bases). V lost 7 bases and J 4 bases, leaving 11 bases between the germline ends. Germline-derived CDR1 and CDR2 are SGDLS and YYNGEE. The CDR3 is 13 amino acids. The CDR3 DNA sequence: TGTGCCAGCGGAGGATCTATCACCGGGGAGCTGTTTTTT. Its translation is CASGGSITGELFF. Together with reference TRBV9 and TRBJ2-2, the CDR3 gives the full variable domain: DSGVTQTPKHLITATGQRVTLRCSPRSGDLSVYWYQQSLDQGLQFLIQYYNGEERAKGNILERFSAQQFPDLHSELNLSSLELGDSALYFCASGGSITGELFFGEGSRLTVL.

Points on this clone: The sample holds other DNA sequences that translate to the same CDR3. The chain couples TRBV9 to TRBJ2-1; 9 bases line up with TRBD2. The CDR3 length is 16 residues. Germline values: CDR1 SGDLS, CDR2 YYNGEE. V was pared by 0 bases and J by 3 bases, with 4 bases of the junction left unmatched. The CDR3 region has the DNA TGTGCCAGCAGCGTAGGGCTAGCGGGATTCTACAATGAGCAGTTCTTC. Translated: CASSVGLAGFYNEQFF.

The chain combines TRBV21-1 with TRBJ1-1. TRBV21-1 is marked as a pseudogene. The CDR3 has 15 residues. CDR3 DNA sequence: TGTGCCAGCAGCAAAATGGGGGGCGGAGGCACTGAAGCTTTCTTT. This encodes CASSKMGGGGTEAFF.

The CDR3, as DNA: TGTGCCAGCCGGGAATGGGGCCTAGACACTGAAGCTTTCTTT. Its protein is CASREWGLDTEAFF. The chain employs TRBV25-1 and TRBJ1-1, with D perhaps TRBD1 (5 bases). Germline V CDR1 and CDR2: MGHDK, SYGVNS. V lost 8 bases, J lost 3 bases, and 16 bases lay in between. This CDR3 has 14 amino acids.

This chain joins TRBV27 and TRBJ2-7; D not certain. Trimming took off 6 bases at V and 2 bases at J, with 17 bases between the two ends. The V gene's germline CDR1 is MNHEY and CDR2 SMNVEV (reference sequence). This CDR3 is built from 15 residues. The CDR3 loop is CASRVDTYSTYEQYF. The CDR3 coding sequence is TGTGCCAGCAGAGTAGACACCTATTCGACCTACGAGCAGTACTTC.

In regard to this clone: A much larger clone lies one base from this, so it may be a read error. This sample also contains other DNA sequences that code for the same CDR3. This chain joins TRBV28 and TRBJ2-5; unclear D gene. TRBJ2-7 explains the end of the DNA better; the J call may be wrong. Germline CDR1 MDHEN, CDR2 SYDVKM. This CDR3 is built from 11 residues. CDR3 sequence reads: CASSFSYEQYF. Written as DNA, the CDR3 is TGTGCCAGCAGTTTCTCCTACGAGCAGTACTTC.

The rearrangement uses TRBV27 and TRBJ2-2; possibly TRBD2 for D (6 bases). The CDR3 runs to 13 residues. Trimming took 11 bases from V and 5 from J, leaving 15 bases between them. Germline loops: CDR1 MNHEY, CDR2 SMNVEV (reference sequence). The CDR3 protein is CAAGGVLTGELFF. In DNA, the CDR3 is TGTGCCGCCGGCGGGGTTCTTACCGGGGAGCTGTTTTTT.

J is TRBJ1-2 and V is TRBV12-2; the tabulated D call, TRBD1, remains unverified against the DNA. TRBV12-2 is shown as a pseudogene. The CDR3 covers 16 residues. The CDR3: CASRSGQKKANYGYTF. The DNA for the CDR3 is TGTGCAAGTCGCTCGGGACAGAAAAAGGCCAACTATGGCTACACCTTC.

The chain couples TRBV4-1 to TRBJ2-6; D remains ambiguous. V lost 0 bases and J 1 base, leaving 19 bases between the germline ends. This CDR3 region has 20 residues. In germline, CDR1 is MGHRA, CDR2 YSYEKL. CDR3 protein: CASSQDRSLEAPSGANVLTF. CDR3 in DNA: TGCGCCAGCAGCCAAGATAGAAGTCTAGAAGCGCCATCTGGGGCCAACGTCCTGACTTTC.

J is TRBJ2-1 and V is TRBV9; TRBD1 matches at 8 bases. Germline CDR1 SGDLS, CDR2 YYNGEE. The CDR3 is made up of 19 amino acids. V gave up 0 bases and J gave up 7 bases; unmatched junction bases: 18. As DNA, the CDR3 is TGTGCCAGCAGCGTAGGTCGGAGGGGCTTCAGGGGGCCCGTGAATGAGCAGTTCTTC. Translated, it gives CASSVGRRGFRGPVNEQFF.

The rearrangement uses TRBV25-1 and TRBJ1-1; D gene uncertain. Between the trimmed V and J ends, which lost 3 bases and 0 bases, there was a span of 11 bases. The germline V gene encodes CDR1 MGHDK and CDR2 SYGVNS. The CDR3 has 15 residues. CDR3 sequence (DNA): TGTGCCAGCAGTGACGACTTGGGGATGAACACTGAAGCTTTCTTT. Protein: CASSDDLGMNTEAFF.

The chain carries TRBV28 and TRBJ2-3; the match to TRBD2 covers 9 bases. The germline V gene has CDR1 MDHEN and CDR2 SYDVKM. The CDR3 loop spans 16 amino acids. J gave up 4 bases and V 6 bases, and 11 bases lay outside the gene matches. CDR3: CASSASLAGEADTQYF. The CDR3 DNA sequence: TGTGCCAGCAGCGCATCGTTAGCGGGAGAGGCAGATACGCAGTATTTT.

The rearrangement uses TRBV10-2 and TRBJ2-7; D is ambiguous. V was trimmed by 6 bases and J by 0 bases, leaving 9 bases between them. The CDR3 is 13 residues long. Germline loops: CDR1 WSHSY, CDR2 SAAADI. In DNA, the CDR3 is TGCGCCAGCAGACCGAAGGTCTCCTACGAGCAGTACTTC. Translated, it gives CASRPKVSYEQYF.

The chain links TRBV15 to TRBJ1-1; D gene ambiguous. The V gene lost 4 bases and the J gene lost 1 base, with 10 bases spanning the gap. This CDR3 is built from 14 residues. CDR1 LNHNV and CDR2 YYDKDF come from the germline V gene (reference sequence). In DNA form, the CDR3 reads TGTGCCACCAGCAATGGACGGACGAACACTGAAGCTTTCTTT. This translates into CATSNGRTNTEAFF.

The chain is built from TRBV7-9 and TRBJ1-2, with D uncertain. V lost 2 bases and J 0 bases, leaving 13 bases between the germline ends. Germline V lookup: CDR1 SEHNR, CDR2 FQNEAQ (reference sequence). This CDR3 region has 16 residues. The CDR3 region is CASSLLQNPPNYGYTF. CDR3 nucleotides: TGTGCCAGCAGCTTACTTCAGAACCCTCCTAACTATGGCTACACCTTC.

The chain couples TRBV11-2 to TRBJ2-7; tentatively, D is TRBD1 or TRBD2 (5 bases each). Germline V gene data show CDR1 as SGHAT and CDR2 as FQNNGV. The CDR3 extends over 15 amino acids. The ends were cut back, 4 bases at V and 4 bases at J, with 17 bases in the middle. CDR3 in DNA: TGTGCCAGCAGCTCCGCCCGGGACGGTCGATACGAGCAGTACTTC. This sequence encodes CASSSARDGRYEQYF.

This clone was seen just once. This CDR3 is also generated by other DNA sequences in the sample. The J gene is TRBJ1-1, the V gene TRBV14; no clear D. Germline V gene sequence: CDR1 SGHDN, CDR2 FVKESK. V was cut by 0 bases and J by 0 bases, with 5 bases left in between. The CDR3 totals 14 residues. CDR3 loop: CASSQDLMNTEAFF. CDR3 bases: TGTGCCAGCAGCCAAGATCTGATGAACACTGAAGCTTTCTTT.

The genes are TRBV7-9 and TRBJ2-2; D is possibly TRBD2 (5 bases). Germline values: CDR1 SEHNR, CDR2 FQNEAQ (reference sequence). The CDR3 has 18 residues. The V gene lost 6 bases and the J gene lost 1 base, with 21 bases spanning the gap. The CDR3 sequence is CASRENWTSRGNTGELFF. The CDR3 DNA sequence: TGTGCCAGCAGGGAAAACTGGACTTCCCGGGGGAACACCGGGGAGCTGTTTTTT.

V gene TRBV7-9 combines with J gene TRBJ2-1; 9 nucleotides agree with TRBD2. The CDR3 is made up of 17 amino acids. V gave up 4 bases and J gave up 3 bases; unmatched junction bases: 10. Germline CDR1 SEHNR, CDR2 FQNEAQ (reference sequence). Here the CDR3 DNA reads TGTGCCAGCAGCTGGCCCCTGCTAGCGGGGAACTACAATGAGCAGTTCTTC. Encoded protein: CASSWPLLAGNYNEQFF.

The chain recombines TRBV16 with TRBJ2-2; 8 nucleotides line up with TRBD1. With 4 bases clipped from V and 5 bases from J, the junction kept 3 bases outside the gene matches. The CDR3 consists of 14 residues. Germline CDR1 is KGHSY and CDR2 is FQNENV. The CDR3 reads CASSRTGRTGELFF. In DNA, the CDR3 is TGTGCCAGCAGCCGGACAGGGCGTACCGGGGAGCTGTTTTTT.

V is TRBV7-9 and J is TRBJ1-4; D not resolved. Between the trimmed V and J ends, which lost 5 bases and 6 bases, there was a span of 16 bases. Looked up from germline, CDR1 is SEHNR and CDR2 is FQNEAQ (reference sequence). CDR3 length: 15 amino acids. CDR3 DNA: TGTGCCAGCAGCATCTTCCCGGTCGAAGATGAAAAACTGTTTTTT. This gives the protein CASSIFPVEDEKLFF.

In DNA form, the CDR3 reads TGTGCCAGCAGTCCCCTGGATCCCCAATACGAGCAGTACTTC. As protein: CASSPLDPQYEQYF. The chain uses TRBV27 and TRBJ2-7; D remains unclear. Trimming took 5 bases from V and 4 from J, leaving 15 bases between them. From germline, CDR1 is MNHEY and CDR2 SMNVEV (reference sequence). The CDR3 length is 14 residues.

The chain uses TRBV27 and TRBJ2-5; D assignment may be TRBD1 or TRBD2 (5 bases each). V gave up 2 bases and J gave up 11 bases, with 18 bases separating them. The CDR3 has 14 residues. Looked up from germline, CDR1 is MNHEY and CDR2 is SMNVEV (reference sequence). The CDR3: CASSLQSGKGEQYF. In DNA form, the CDR3 reads TGTGCCAGCAGTTTACAGTCAGGGAAAGGGGAGCAGTACTTC.

The chain links TRBV2 to TRBJ2-7; TRBD1 is a possible D gene (5 bases). V gave up 7 bases and J gave up 7 bases, with 17 bases separating them. From germline, CDR1 is SNHLY and CDR2 FYNNEI. The CDR3 consists of 13 residues. CDR3 in amino acids: CASMATAPEEQYF. CDR3 nucleotides: TGTGCCAGCATGGCGACAGCCCCGGAAGAGCAGTACTTC. Full variable domain (rest looked up from reference TRBV2 and TRBJ2-7): EPEVTQTPSHQVTQMGQEVILRCVPISNHLYFYWYRQILGQKVEFLVSFYNNEISEKSEIFDDQFSVERPDGSNFTLKIRSTKLEDSAMYFCASMATAPEEQYFGPGTRLTVT.

The J gene is TRBJ2-7, the V gene TRBV5-6, with no clear D. The V end was cut by 4 bases, the J end by 6 bases, with 14 bases between. CDR1 and CDR2 from the germline V gene are SGHDT and YYEEEE. The CDR3 is 13 amino acids. CDR3 residues: CASSTGPFLEQYF. The CDR3 bases are TGTGCCAGCAGCACGGGCCCATTTCTCGAGCAGTACTTC. Based on the CDR3 plus reference TRBV5-6 and TRBJ2-7, the full variable domain is DAGVTQSPTHLIKTRGQQVTLRCSPKSGHDTVSWYQQALGQGPQFIFQYYEEEERQRGNFPDRFSGHQFPNYSSELNVNALLLGDSALYLCASSTGPFLEQYFGPGTRLTVT.

The chain employs TRBV27 and TRBJ2-7, with TRBD1 identical over 7 bases. V gave up 2 bases and J gave up 2 bases; unmatched junction bases: 6. This CDR3 contains 15 residues. Germline loops: CDR1 MNHEY, CDR2 SMNVEV (reference sequence). CDR3 residues: CASSLKGQVTYEQYF. For the CDR3, the DNA is TGTGCCAGCAGTTTAAAAGGACAGGTAACCTACGAGCAGTACTTC.

DNA for the CDR3: TGTGCCAGCAGCGCAGGGTCGATGACTGAAGCTTTCTTT. Encoded protein: CASSAGSMTEAFF. This sequence joins TRBV27 and TRBJ1-1; D possibly corresponds to TRBD1 (5 bases). With 6 bases removed from V and 5 bases from J, the gap between germline ends came to 13 bases. This CDR3 region has 13 residues. Germline V gene data show CDR1 as MNHEY and CDR2 as SMNVEV (reference sequence).

The V gene is TRBV6-5, the J gene TRBJ1-2, with 7 bases fitting TRBD1. The germline gives CDR1 MNHEY, CDR2 SVGAGI. V shed 3 bases, J shed 5 bases, and the junction held 12 bases outside the gene matches. The CDR3 has 16 residues. The CDR3: CASSYDLWGRGYGYTF. CDR3 nucleotides: TGTGCCAGCAGTTATGACTTGTGGGGCAGGGGGTATGGCTACACCTTC.

The rearrangement links TRBV7-8 to TRBJ1-2, with D possibly TRBD1 on 6 matching bases. The germline CDR1 and CDR2 sequences are SGHVS and FQNEAQ. Trimming took off 5 bases at V and 4 bases at J, with 17 bases between the two ends. The CDR3 contains 15 residues. The CDR3 protein is CASSPQWTALYGYTF. CDR3 nucleotides: TGTGCCAGCAGCCCACAGTGGACAGCCCTCTATGGCTACACCTTC.

This sequence joins TRBV18 and TRBJ1-4; D unclear. This CDR3 contains 17 residues. The V and J ends lost 2 bases and 6 bases respectively, with 19 bases between them. Germline V lookup: CDR1 KGHSH, CDR2 LQKENI. CDR3 region: CASSPSPPSSEDEKLFF. In DNA form, the CDR3 reads TGTGCCAGCTCACCATCTCCCCCCTCCAGCGAGGATGAAAAACTGTTTTTT.